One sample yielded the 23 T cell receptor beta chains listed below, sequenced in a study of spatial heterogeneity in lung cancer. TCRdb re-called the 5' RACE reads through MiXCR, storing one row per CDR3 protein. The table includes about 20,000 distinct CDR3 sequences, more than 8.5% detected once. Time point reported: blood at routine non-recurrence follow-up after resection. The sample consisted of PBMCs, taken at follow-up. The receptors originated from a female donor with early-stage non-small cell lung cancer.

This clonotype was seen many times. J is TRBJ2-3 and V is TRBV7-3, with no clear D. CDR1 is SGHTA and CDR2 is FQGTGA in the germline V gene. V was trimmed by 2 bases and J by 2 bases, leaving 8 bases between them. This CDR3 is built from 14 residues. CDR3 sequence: CASSLGTDTDTQYF. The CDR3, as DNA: TGTGCCAGCAGCTTAGGTACGGACACAGATACGCAGTATTTT.

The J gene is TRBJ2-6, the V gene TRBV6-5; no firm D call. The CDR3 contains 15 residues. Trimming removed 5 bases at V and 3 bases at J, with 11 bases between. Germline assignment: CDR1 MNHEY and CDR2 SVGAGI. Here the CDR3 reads CASSERWGGANVLTF. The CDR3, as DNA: TGTGCCAGCAGTGAACGGTGGGGTGGGGCCAACGTCCTGACTTTC.

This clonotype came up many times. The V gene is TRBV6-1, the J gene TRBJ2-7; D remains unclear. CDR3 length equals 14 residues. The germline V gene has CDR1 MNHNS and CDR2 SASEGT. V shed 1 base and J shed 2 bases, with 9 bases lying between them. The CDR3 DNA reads TGTGCCAGCAGTGAAGGTCCCCTGACCTACGAGCAGTACTTC. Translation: CASSEGPLTYEQYF.

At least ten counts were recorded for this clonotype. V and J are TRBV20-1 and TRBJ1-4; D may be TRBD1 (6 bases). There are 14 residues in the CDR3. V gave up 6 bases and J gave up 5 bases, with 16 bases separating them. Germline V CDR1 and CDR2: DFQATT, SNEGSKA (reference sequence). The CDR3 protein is CSARFQQGNEKLFF. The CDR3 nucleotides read TGCAGTGCCCGGTTTCAGCAGGGGAATGAAAAACTGTTTTTT.

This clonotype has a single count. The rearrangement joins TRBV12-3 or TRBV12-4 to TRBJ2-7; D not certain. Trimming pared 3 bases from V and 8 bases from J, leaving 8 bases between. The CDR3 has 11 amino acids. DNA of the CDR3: TGTGCCAGCAGTTTGAGTTACAAGCAGTACTTC. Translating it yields CASSLSYKQYF.

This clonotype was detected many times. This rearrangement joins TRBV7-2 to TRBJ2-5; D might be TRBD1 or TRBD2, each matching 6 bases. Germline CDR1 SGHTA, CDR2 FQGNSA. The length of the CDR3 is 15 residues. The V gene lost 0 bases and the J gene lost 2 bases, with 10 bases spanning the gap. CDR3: CASSLAGGWQETQYF. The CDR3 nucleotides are TGTGCCAGCAGCTTAGCGGGGGGCTGGCAAGAGACCCAGTACTTC.

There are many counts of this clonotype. The CDR3 protein is CASSPRGQGSGNTIYF. DNA for the CDR3: TGTGCCAGCAGCCCACGGGGACAGGGGTCTGGAAACACCATATATTTT. This sequence joins TRBV7-6 and TRBJ1-3; 10 nucleotides align to TRBD1. Germline V gene data show CDR1 as SGHVS and CDR2 as FNYEAQ. The trim removed 5 bases at V and 1 base at J, leaving 5 bases unmatched. This CDR3 is built from 16 residues.

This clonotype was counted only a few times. The DNA of the CDR3 is TGTGCCAGCAGCCAAGATGGCGGGAGGGCAAAGGGTGCAGATACGCAGTATTTT. Translation: CASSQDGGRAKGADTQYF. The V and J genes are TRBV3-1 and TRBJ2-3; 9 bases are shared with TRBD2. The CDR3 loop spans 18 amino acids. Germline CDR1 LGHDT, CDR2 YNNKEL (reference sequence). V lost 0 bases to trimming and J lost 4 bases; unmatched junction nucleotides: 11.

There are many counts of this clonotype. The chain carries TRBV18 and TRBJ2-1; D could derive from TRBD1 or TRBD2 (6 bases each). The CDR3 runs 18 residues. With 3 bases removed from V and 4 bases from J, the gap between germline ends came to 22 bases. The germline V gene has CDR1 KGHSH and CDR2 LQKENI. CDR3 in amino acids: CASSPITGASTPYNEQFF. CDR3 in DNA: TGTGCCAGCTCACCTATAACGGGGGCCTCAACCCCTTACAATGAGCAGTTCTTC. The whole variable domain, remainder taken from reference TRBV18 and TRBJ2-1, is NAGVMQNPRHLVRRRGQEARLRCSPMKGHSHVYWYRQLPEEGLKFMVYLQKENIIDESGMPKERFSAEFPKEGPSILRIQQVVRGDSAAYFCASSPITGASTPYNEQFFGPGTRLTVL.

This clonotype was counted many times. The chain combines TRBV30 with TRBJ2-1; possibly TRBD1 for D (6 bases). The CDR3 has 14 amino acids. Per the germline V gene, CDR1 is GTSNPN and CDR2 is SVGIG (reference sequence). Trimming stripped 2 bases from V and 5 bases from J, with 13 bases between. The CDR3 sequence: CAWSLGAGHNEQFF. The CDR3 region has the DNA TGTGCCTGGAGTCTGGGGGCTGGCCACAATGAGCAGTTCTTC.

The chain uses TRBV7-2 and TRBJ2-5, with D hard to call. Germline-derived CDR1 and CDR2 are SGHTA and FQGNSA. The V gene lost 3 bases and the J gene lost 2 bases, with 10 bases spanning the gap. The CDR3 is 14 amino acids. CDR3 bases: TGTGCCAGCAGCTTCCAGGCTGCTCAAGAGACCCAGTACTTC. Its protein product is CASSFQAAQETQYF.

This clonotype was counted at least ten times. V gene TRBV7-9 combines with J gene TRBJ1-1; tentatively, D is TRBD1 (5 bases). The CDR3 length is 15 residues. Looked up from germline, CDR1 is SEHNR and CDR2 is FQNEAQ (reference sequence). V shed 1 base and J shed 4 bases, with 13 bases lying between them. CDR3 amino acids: CASSLDGGVSTEAFF. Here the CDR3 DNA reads TGTGCCAGCAGCTTAGACGGGGGTGTATCCACTGAAGCTTTCTTT. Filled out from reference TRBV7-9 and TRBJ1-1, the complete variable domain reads DTGVSQNPRHKITKRGQNVTFRCDPISEHNRLYWYRQTLGQGPEFLTYFQNEAQLEKSRLLSDRFSAERPKGSFSTLEIQRTEQGDSAMYLCASSLDGGVSTEAFFGQGTRLTVV.

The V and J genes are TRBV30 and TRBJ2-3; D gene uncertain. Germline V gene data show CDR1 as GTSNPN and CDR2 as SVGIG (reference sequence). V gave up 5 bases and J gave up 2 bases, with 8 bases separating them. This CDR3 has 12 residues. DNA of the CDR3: TGTGCCTGGGAGTCTTCCACAGATACGCAGTATTTT. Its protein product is CAWESSTDTQYF.

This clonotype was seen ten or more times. The CDR3 DNA follows: TGTGCCAGCAGCTTACCCCGTCAGCCCCAGCATTTT. Its protein product is CASSLPRQPQHF. The chain has TRBV7-2 and TRBJ1-5; D gene uncertain. The CDR3 has 12 amino acids. V was shortened by 2 bases and J by 6 bases, with 5 bases between the two germline ends. The germline V gene has CDR1 SGHTA and CDR2 FQGNSA.

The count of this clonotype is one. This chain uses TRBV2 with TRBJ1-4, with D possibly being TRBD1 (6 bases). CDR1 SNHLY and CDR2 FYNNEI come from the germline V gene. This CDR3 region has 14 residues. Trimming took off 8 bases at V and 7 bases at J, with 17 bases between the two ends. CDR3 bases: TGTGCCAGCCTCCTAGGGGGAGGGGGTGAAAAACTGTTTTTT. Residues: CASLLGGGGEKLFF.

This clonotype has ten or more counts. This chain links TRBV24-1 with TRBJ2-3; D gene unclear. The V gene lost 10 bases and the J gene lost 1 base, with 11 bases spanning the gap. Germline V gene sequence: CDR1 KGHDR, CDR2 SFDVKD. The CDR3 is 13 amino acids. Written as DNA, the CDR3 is TGTGCCACAAGCGAGGACGGCACAGATACGCAGTATTTT. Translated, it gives CATSEDGTDTQYF.

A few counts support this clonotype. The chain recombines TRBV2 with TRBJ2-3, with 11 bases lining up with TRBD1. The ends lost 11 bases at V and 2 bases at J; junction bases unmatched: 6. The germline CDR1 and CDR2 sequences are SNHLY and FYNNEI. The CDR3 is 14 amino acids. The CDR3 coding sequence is TGTGCCGGAGGACAGGGGGCTTACACAGATACGCAGTATTTT. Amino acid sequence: CAGGQGAYTDTQYF.

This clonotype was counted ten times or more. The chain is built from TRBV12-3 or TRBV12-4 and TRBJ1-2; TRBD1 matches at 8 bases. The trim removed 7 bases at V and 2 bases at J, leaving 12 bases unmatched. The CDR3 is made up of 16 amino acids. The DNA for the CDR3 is TGTGCCAGCACCTCTTCAGCAGGGGGCGTAAACTATGGCTACACCTTC. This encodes CASTSSAGGVNYGYTF.

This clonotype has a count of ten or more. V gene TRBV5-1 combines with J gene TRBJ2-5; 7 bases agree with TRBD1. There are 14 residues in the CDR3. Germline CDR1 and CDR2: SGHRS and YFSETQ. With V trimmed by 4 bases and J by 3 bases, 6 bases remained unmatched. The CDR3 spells CASSRNQGEETQYF. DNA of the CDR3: TGCGCCAGCAGCAGGAACCAGGGGGAAGAGACCCAGTACTTC.

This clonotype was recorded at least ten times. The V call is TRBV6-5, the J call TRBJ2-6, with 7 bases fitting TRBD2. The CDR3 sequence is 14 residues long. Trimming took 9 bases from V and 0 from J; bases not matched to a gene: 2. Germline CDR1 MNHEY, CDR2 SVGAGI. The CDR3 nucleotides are TGTGCCAGTTCGGGGGGCTCTGGGGCCAACGTCCTGACTTTC. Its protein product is CASSGGSGANVLTF.

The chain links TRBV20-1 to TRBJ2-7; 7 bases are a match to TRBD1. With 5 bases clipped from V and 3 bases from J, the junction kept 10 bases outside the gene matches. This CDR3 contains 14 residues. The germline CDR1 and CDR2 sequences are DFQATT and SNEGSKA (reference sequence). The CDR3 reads CSAETGTFNYEQYF. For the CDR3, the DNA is TGCAGTGCTGAGACAGGGACCTTCAACTACGAGCAGTACTTC.

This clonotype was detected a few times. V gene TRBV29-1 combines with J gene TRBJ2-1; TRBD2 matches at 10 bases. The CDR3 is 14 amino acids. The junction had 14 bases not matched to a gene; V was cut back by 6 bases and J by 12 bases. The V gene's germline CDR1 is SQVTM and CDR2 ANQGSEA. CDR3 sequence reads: CSVNELPGLALQFF. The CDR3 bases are TGCAGCGTCAACGAACTACCGGGACTAGCGTTGCAGTTCTTC.

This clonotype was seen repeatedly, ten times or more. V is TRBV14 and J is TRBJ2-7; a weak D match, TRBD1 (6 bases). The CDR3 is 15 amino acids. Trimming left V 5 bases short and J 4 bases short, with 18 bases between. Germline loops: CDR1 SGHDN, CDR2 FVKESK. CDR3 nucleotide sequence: TGTGCCAGCAGCGACGTAGGGGACACAACTTACGAGCAGTACTTC. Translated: CASSDVGDTTYEQYF.